This T cell receptor (beta chain) was sequenced in a study of blood T cell repertoires in COVID-19. The count of this clone is one. The CDR3 has 14 residues. Germline V gene lookup returns CDR1 LNHDA and CDR2 SQIVND (reference sequence). V lost 4 bases and J 0 bases, leaving 9 bases between the germline ends. Using immunoSEQ multiplex PCR, the repertoire was profiled, and TCRdb retains in-frame clones only, with some absent. Of approximately 220,000 clones in the sample, around 90% were seen once. The chain is built from TRBV19 and TRBJ1-2, with D unresolved. Sequencing input: PBMCs or T cells enriched from blood (not recorded which). The receptor was derived from a woman under 40 with acute COVID-19. CDR3 region: CASSTDTTNYGYTF. CDR3 nucleotide sequence: TGTGCCAGTAGTACCGACACCACTAACTATGGCTACACCTTC.